This is a list of T cell receptor beta chains from one sample in a study of CD8 T cells in Susac syndrome. TCRdb re-called the immunoSEQ multiplex PCR reads through MiXCR, storing one row per CDR3 protein. The sample holds around 130,000 distinct CDR3 sequences, about 93% seen once. The specimen sequenced was CD8+ T cells from PBMCs. The receptors come from a human donor with Susac syndrome. The CDR3 runs from the conserved cysteine through the conserved F or W. D genes are given only for firm matches. A row's size may be missing; if present it is once, few, many or a size class.

v_gene	j_gene	abundance	d_gene	CDR3aa	CDR3nt
TRBV5-6	TRBJ1-5	-	TRBD1	CASSAGQGGNQPQHF	TGTGCCAGCAGCGCGGGACAGGGTGGCAATCAGCCCCAGCATTTT
TRBV7-9	TRBJ2-1	-	TRBD2	CASSLGSGGPSYNEQFF	TGTGCCAGCAGCTTAGGTAGCGGGGGCCCATCCTACAATGAGCAGTTCTTC
TRBV27	TRBJ1-4	-	-	CASSLRGHSEKLFF	TGTGCCAGCAGTTTGCGAGGCCATAGCGAAAAACTGTTTTTT
TRBV5-1	TRBJ1-1	many	-	CASSLGDTEAFF	TGTGCCAGCAGCTTAGGGGACACTGAAGCTTTCTTT
TRBV6-5	TRBJ2-1	once	-	CASTNGQHNEQFF	TGTGCCAGCACCAACGGGCAGCACAATGAGCAGTTCTTC
TRBV4-3	TRBJ2-3	-	-	CASSQEWQGTDTQYF	TGCGCCAGCAGCCAAGAATGGCAGGGCACAGATACGCAGTATTTT
TRBV25-1	TRBJ2-5	-	TRBD2	CASSRFGGVQETQYF	TGTGCCAGCAGTCGGTTTGGGGGGGTGCAAGAGACCCAGTACTTC
TRBV14	TRBJ2-3	-	-	CASSRLRGTDTQYF	TGTGCCAGCAGCCGTCTACGTGGCACAGATACGCAGTATTTT
TRBV4-1	TRBJ2-3	once	TRBD1	CASSQDHRGSDTQYF	TGCGCCAGCAGCCAAGATCACAGGGGCTCAGATACGCAGTATTTT
TRBV4-2	TRBJ1-1	once	-	CASSQGANTEAFF	TGTGCCAGCAGCCAAGGGGCGAACACTGAAGCTTTCTTT
TRBV4-1	TRBJ1-1	-	-	CASSQDSRAEAFF	TGCGCCAGCAGCCAAGATTCGAGAGCTGAAGCTTTCTTT
TRBV29-1	TRBJ2-2	-	TRBD2	CSVDFGGAVGTGELFF	TGCAGCGTTGACTTCGGGGGGGCAGTTGGGACCGGGGAGCTGTTTTTT
TRBV4-2	TRBJ1-2	-	-	CASSQEDGGEANYGYTF	TGTGCCAGCAGCCAAGAGGACGGGGGCGAGGCTAACTATGGCTACACCTTC
TRBV30	TRBJ1-1	-	-	CAWSVILGTEAFF	TGTGCCTGGAGTGTAATTCTAGGGACTGAAGCTTTCTTT
TRBV29-1	TRBJ1-3	-	-	CSVEAGSGNTIYF	TGCAGCGTTGAGGCAGGCTCTGGAAACACCATATATTTT
TRBV14	TRBJ1-2	once	-	CASSLTLNYGYTF	TGTGCCAGCAGCCTCACTCTAAACTATGGCTACACCTTC
TRBV23-1	TRBJ1-1	-	-	CASPSGGDDTEAFF	TGCGCCAGCCCTTCGGGGGGGGATGACACTGAAGCTTTCTTT
TRBV9	TRBJ2-7	few	TRBD1	CASSTGTEYEQYF	TGTGCCAGTTCAACCGGGACAGAGTACGAGCAGTACTTC
TRBV20-1	TRBJ2-7	-	-	CSASGVFLRGQYF	TGCAGTGCTAGCGGTGTCTTCTTACGGGGGCAGTACTTC
TRBV12-5	TRBJ2-5	-	-	CASGLVVGPEETQYF	TGTGCTAGTGGTTTGGTCGTCGGGCCAGAAGAGACCCAGTACTTC
TRBV9	TRBJ2-7	few	-	CASSAEDSSYEQYF	TGTGCCAGCAGCGCTGAGGACAGCTCCTACGAGCAGTACTTC
TRBV14	TRBJ1-4	once	-	CASSQRFQTNEKLFF	TGTGCCAGCAGCCAACGGTTTCAAACTAATGAAAAACTGTTTTTT
TRBV2	TRBJ2-4	-	-	CASSEKGSLNIQYF	TGTGCCAGCAGTGAAAAGGGATCCTTGAACATTCAGTACTTC
TRBV12-3/TRBV12-4	TRBJ2-7	-	-	CASSSPGVYEQYF	TGTGCCAGCAGTTCCCCGGGGGTCTACGAGCAGTACTTC
TRBV5-6	TRBJ1-2	-	TRBD1	CASSLGTGGYGYTF	TGTGCCAGCAGCTTGGGGACAGGGGGATATGGCTACACCTTC
TRBV20-1	TRBJ2-1	-	-	CSARKGSYNEQFF	TGCAGTGCTAGGAAGGGGTCCTACAATGAGCAGTTCTTC
TRBV7-9	TRBJ2-5	-	-	CASSLLGKKETQYF	TGTGCCAGCAGCCTCCTCGGGAAAAAAGAGACCCAGTACTTC
TRBV6-2/TRBV6-3	TRBJ1-2	-	-	CASSYGLPFTF	TGTGCCAGCAGTTACGGACTGCCCTTCACCTTC
TRBV5-1	TRBJ1-2	-	-	CASSLAQGWDYGYTF	TGCGCCAGCAGCTTGGCCCAGGGATGGGACTATGGCTACACCTTC
TRBV29-1	TRBJ2-7	once	-	CSARDTHYEQYF	TGCAGCGCCCGGGACACCCACTACGAGCAGTACTTC
TRBV5-6	TRBJ2-7	-	-	CASTHERSREQYF	TGTGCCAGCACCCACGAGCGCTCTCGCGAGCAGTACTTC
TRBV13	TRBJ2-1	-	TRBD1	CASSLATGDSDNEQFF	TGTGCCAGCAGCTTAGCCACAGGGGATAGCGACAATGAGCAGTTCTTC
TRBV4-2	TRBJ2-5	-	TRBD1	CASSQEDREQETQYF	TGTGCCAGCAGCCAAGAAGACAGGGAACAAGAGACCCAGTACTTC
TRBV7-8	TRBJ2-5	-	-	CASSLGAGAVGTQYF	TGTGCCAGCAGCTTAGGGGCAGGGGCAGTCGGGACCCAGTACTTC
TRBV5-1	TRBJ2-5	few	TRBD1	CASSKGQGSQETQYF	TGCGCCAGCAGCAAGGGACAGGGGTCCCAAGAGACCCAGTACTTC
TRBV29-1	TRBJ2-1	-	-	CSVASRELLSEQFF	TGCAGCGTTGCGTCTAGGGAACTTTTAAGTGAGCAGTTCTTC
TRBV2	TRBJ2-3	-	-	CASSPSRGPRTDTQYF	TGTGCCAGCAGCCCTAGTAGGGGTCCCCGCACAGATACGCAGTATTTT
TRBV12-3/TRBV12-4	TRBJ2-7	once	-	CASSFHGQGGSYEQYF	TGTGCCAGCAGTTTCCACGGACAGGGAGGGTCCTACGAGCAGTACTTC
TRBV5-6	TRBJ2-7	-	-	CASSFEGGALRYEQYF	TGTGCCAGCAGCTTCGAGGGGGGGGCCCTTCGGTACGAGCAGTACTTC
TRBV7-9	TRBJ2-6	-	-	CASSLDMGSPSGANVLTF	TGTGCCAGCAGCCTGGACATGGGTAGCCCCTCTGGGGCCAACGTCCTGACTTTC
TRBV12-3/TRBV12-4	TRBJ2-5	once	-	CASSWGQVQETQYF	TGTGCCAGCTCCTGGGGTCAGGTCCAAGAGACCCAGTACTTC
TRBV29-1	TRBJ2-5	-	TRBD1	CSVEDETGMETQYF	TGCAGCGTTGAAGATGAGACAGGGATGGAGACCCAGTACTTC
TRBV7-6	TRBJ1-2	-	-	CASSPIGGSGYGYTF	TGTGCCAGCAGCCCCATCGGGGGATCGGGGTATGGCTACACCTTC
TRBV5-1	TRBJ2-5	-	TRBD2	CASSLALASGRAETQYF	TGCGCCAGCAGCTTGGCCTTGGCTAGCGGGAGGGCGGAGACCCAGTACTTC
TRBV7-3	TRBJ2-3	-	TRBD2	CASSLGLANPDTQYF	TGTGCCAGCAGCCTGGGACTAGCTAACCCAGATACGCAGTATTTT
TRBV25-1	TRBJ2-6	-	-	CASSEYGGAGANVLTF	TGTGCCAGCAGTGAATACGGAGGCGCTGGGGCCAACGTCCTGACTTTC
TRBV27	TRBJ2-3	-	-	CASGPVDTQYF	TGTGCCAGCGGTCCGGTAGATACGCAGTATTTT
TRBV5-6	TRBJ1-5	-	-	CASSSTGSLNQPQHF	TGTGCCAGCAGTTCGACAGGTAGTCTTAATCAGCCCCAGCATTTT
TRBV5-6	TRBJ1-4	-	-	CASSREGSEKLFF	TGTGCCAGCAGCCGCGAGGGGTCCGAAAAACTGTTTTTT
TRBV7-9	TRBJ2-1	-	-	CASSSATGSYNEQFF	TGTGCCAGCAGCTCGGCGACAGGCTCCTACAATGAGCAGTTCTTC
TRBV9	TRBJ2-7	-	TRBD2	CASSVGGGGYEQYF	TGTGCCAGCAGCGTCGGCGGGGGAGGCTACGAGCAGTACTTC
TRBV7-9	TRBJ2-5	-	-	CASSLGVETQYF	TGTGCCAGCAGCTTAGGCGTGGAGACCCAGTACTTC
TRBV3-1	TRBJ2-1	-	TRBD2	CASSQDSGGWYNEQFF	TGTGCCAGCAGCCAAGATAGCGGGGGGTGGTACAATGAGCAGTTCTTC
TRBV4-3	TRBJ1-1	-	-	CASSQVEDVNTEAFF	TGCGCCAGCAGCCAAGTTGAGGATGTGAACACTGAAGCTTTCTTT
TRBV29-1	TRBJ1-2	-	TRBD1	CSVGTGEDYGYTF	TGCAGCGTCGGGACAGGGGAGGACTATGGCTACACCTTC
TRBV15	TRBJ1-2	-	-	CATSTVLESNYGYTF	TGTGCCACCAGCACCGTTTTAGAGTCTAACTATGGCTACACCTTC
TRBV6-5	TRBJ2-7	-	-	CASSSGTVYEQYF	TGTGCCAGCAGTTCAGGGACTGTCTACGAGCAGTACTTC
TRBV2	TRBJ2-5	-	TRBD1	CASSTVTGSGETQYF	TGTGCCAGCAGCACAGTGACAGGGTCTGGGGAGACCCAGTACTTC
TRBV7-9	TRBJ1-2	-	-	CASSPGTDGYGYTF	TGTGCCAGCAGCCCTGGGACGGATGGCTATGGCTACACCTTC
TRBV19	TRBJ1-4	-	-	CASSIQVMEKLFF	TGTGCCAGTAGTATTCAGGTTATGGAAAAACTGTTTTTT